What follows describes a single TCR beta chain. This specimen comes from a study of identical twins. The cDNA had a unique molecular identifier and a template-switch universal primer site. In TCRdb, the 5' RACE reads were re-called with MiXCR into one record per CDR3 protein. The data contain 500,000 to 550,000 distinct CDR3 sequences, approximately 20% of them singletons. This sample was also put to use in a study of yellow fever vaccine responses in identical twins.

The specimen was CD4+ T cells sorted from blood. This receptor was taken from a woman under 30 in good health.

CDR3 in amino acids: CASSENVALNTGELFF. The CDR3 DNA is TGTGCCAGCAGTGAAAACGTAGCTCTGAACACCGGGGAGCTGTTTTTT. The chain links TRBV6-1 to TRBJ2-2; D not certain. Trimming pared 2 bases from V and 1 base from J, leaving 11 bases between. CDR3 size: 16 residues. CDR1 and CDR2 (germline): MNHNS, SASEGT.